This TCR beta chain emerged from a study of identical twins. Study results and limitations: Those out-of-frame alpha sequences shared by twins showed an excess of low generation probability.

This CDR3 comprises 16 residues. Unmatched junction bases numbered 5, after V lost 2 bases and J lost 4 bases. Germline CDR1 reads MDHEN; CDR2 reads SYDVKM. One entry per CDR3 protein results from TCRdb running MiXCR on the 5' RACE reads. The sample contains 460,000 or so distinct CDR3 sequences, 11% to 15% of which appear only once. This clonotype was found a few times. Antigen specificity is unknown. The same data also went into a second study, on yellow fever vaccine responses in identical twins.

The specimen sequenced was CD4+ T cells sorted from blood. The TCR was taken from a woman aged 18-30 years in good health. V gene TRBV28 combines with J gene TRBJ1-6; 7 bases align to TRBD1. The CDR3, as DNA: TGTGCCAGCAGTTTAGTGTCGGGACAGTATAATTCACCCCTCCACTTT. It is translated as CASSLVSGQYNSPLHF.